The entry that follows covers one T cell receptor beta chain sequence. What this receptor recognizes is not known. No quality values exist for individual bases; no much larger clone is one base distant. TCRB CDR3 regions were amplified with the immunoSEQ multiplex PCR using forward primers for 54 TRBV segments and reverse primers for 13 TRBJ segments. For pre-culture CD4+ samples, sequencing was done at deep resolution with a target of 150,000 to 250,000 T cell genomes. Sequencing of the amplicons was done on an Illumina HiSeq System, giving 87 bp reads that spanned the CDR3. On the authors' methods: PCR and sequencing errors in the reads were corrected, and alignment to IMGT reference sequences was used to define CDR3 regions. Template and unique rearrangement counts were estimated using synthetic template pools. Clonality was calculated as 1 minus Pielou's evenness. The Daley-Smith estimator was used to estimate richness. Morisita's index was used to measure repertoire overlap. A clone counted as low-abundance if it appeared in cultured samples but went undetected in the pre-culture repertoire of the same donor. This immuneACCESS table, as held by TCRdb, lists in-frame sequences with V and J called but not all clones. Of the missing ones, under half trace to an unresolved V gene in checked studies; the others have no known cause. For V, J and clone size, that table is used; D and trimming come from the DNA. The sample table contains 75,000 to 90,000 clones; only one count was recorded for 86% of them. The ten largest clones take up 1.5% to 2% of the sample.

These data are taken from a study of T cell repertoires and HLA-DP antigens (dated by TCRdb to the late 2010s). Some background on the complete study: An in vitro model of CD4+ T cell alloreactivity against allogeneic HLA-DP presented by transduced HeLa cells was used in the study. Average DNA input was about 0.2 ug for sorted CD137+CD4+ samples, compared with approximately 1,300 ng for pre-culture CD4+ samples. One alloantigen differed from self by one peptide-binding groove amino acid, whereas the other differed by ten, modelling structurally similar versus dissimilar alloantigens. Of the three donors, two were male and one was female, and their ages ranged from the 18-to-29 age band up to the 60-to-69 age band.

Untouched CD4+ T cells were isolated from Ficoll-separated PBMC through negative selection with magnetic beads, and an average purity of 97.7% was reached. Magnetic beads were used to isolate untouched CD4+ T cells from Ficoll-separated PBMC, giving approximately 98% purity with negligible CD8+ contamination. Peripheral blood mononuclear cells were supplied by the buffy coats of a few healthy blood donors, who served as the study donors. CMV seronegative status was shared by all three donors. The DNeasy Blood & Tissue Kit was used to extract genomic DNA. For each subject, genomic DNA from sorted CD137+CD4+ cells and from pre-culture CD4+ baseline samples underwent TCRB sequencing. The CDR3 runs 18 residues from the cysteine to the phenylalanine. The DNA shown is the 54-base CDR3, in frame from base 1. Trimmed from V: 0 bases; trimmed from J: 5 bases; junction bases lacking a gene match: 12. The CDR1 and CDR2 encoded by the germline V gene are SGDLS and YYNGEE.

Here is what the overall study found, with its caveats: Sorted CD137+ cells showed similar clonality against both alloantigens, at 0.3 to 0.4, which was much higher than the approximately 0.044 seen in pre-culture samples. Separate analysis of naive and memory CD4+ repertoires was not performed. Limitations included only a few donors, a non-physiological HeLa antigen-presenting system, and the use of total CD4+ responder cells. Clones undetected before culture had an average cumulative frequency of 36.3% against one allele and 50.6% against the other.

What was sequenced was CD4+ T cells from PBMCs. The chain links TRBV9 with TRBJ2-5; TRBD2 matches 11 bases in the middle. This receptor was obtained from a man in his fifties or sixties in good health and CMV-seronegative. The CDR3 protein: CASSVGLGSGRGPETQYF. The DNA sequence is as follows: TGTGCCAGCAGCGTAGGGCTAGGTAGCGGGAGGGGTCCCGAGACCCAGTACTTC. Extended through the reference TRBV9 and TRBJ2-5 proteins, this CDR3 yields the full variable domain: DSGVTQTPKHLITATGQRVTLRCSPRSGDLSVYWYQQSLDQGLQFLIQYYNGEERAKGNILERFSAQQFPDLHSELNLSSLELGDSALYFCASSVGLGSGRGPETQYFGPGTRLLVL.